These 20 T cell receptor beta chains came from one sample sequenced in a study of T cell repertoires in cytomegalovirus infection. TCRdb re-derived calls from the reads in MiXCR, one entry per CDR3 protein. Here the sample spans about 230,000 distinct CDR3 sequences, about 23% being singletons. Sequencing was carried out using CD8+ T cells from PBMCs. All receptors come from a human donor in good health (CMV status not recorded). Some clones in this sample may be carry-over from other donors' samples.

This clonotype came up many times. The chain recombines TRBV19 with TRBJ2-1; 10 nucleotides line up with TRBD2. V trimming: 2 bases; J trimming: 4 bases; junction bases outside the gene matches: 5. The germline V gene encodes CDR1 LNHDA and CDR2 SQIVND (reference sequence). The length of the CDR3 is 16 residues. The CDR3 DNA reads TGTGCCAGTAGTATACTTAGCGGGGGGTCGTACAATGAGCAGTTCTTC. Residues: CASSILSGGSYNEQFF.

The chain links TRBV5-5 to TRBJ2-7; 8 nucleotides line up with TRBD1. V dropped 1 base and J dropped 0; count of bases not matched to a gene: 6. The germline gives CDR1 SGHKS, CDR2 YYEKEE (reference sequence). This CDR3 has 16 residues. In DNA, the CDR3 is TGTGCCAGCAGCTTGCGCGCAGGGGGCCTCTCCTACGAGCAGTACTTC. Protein: CASSLRAGGLSYEQYF.

As regards this clonotype: This may arise from a read error, as a much more abundant clone is one base away. This chain joins TRBV12-3 or TRBV12-4 and TRBJ2-7, with D unresolved. The CDR3 is 11 amino acids. The CDR3 sequence is CASSFQGEQHF. CDR3 nucleotide sequence: TGTGCCAGCAGTTTCCAAGGCGAGCAGCACTTC.

The rearrangement joins TRBV7-9 to TRBJ2-7; no clear D gene. Trimming shortened V by 4 bases and J by 4 bases, and 11 bases separated the two germline ends. The CDR3 is 13 residues long. CDR1 and CDR2 (germline): SEHNR, FQNEAQ (reference sequence). CDR3 amino acids: CASSSGVLYEQYF. The CDR3 DNA reads TGTGCCAGCAGCTCAGGTGTCTTGTACGAGCAGTACTTC.

In DNA, the CDR3 is TGTGCCAGCAGCGTTGGGACAGGGAACAACCCCCGTGGCTACACCTTC. This translates into CASSVGTGNNPRGYTF. The chain employs TRBV9 and TRBJ1-2, with 9 bases aligning to TRBD1. CDR1 SGDLS and CDR2 YYNGEE come from the germline V gene. J lost 7 bases, V lost 2 bases, and 12 bases had no gene match. The CDR3 is 16 amino acids.

This clonotype was found many times. J is TRBJ2-1 and V is TRBV7-2; maybe TRBD2 (5 bases). V shed 3 bases and J shed 8 bases, with 14 bases lying between them. This CDR3 is 14 amino acids long. Germline CDR1 is SGHTA and CDR2 is FQGNSA. DNA of the CDR3: TGTGCCAGCAGCTTCGGTAGCGTCATCGATGAGCAGTTCTTC. Its protein is CASSFGSVIDEQFF. Combining the CDR3 with reference TRBV7-2 and TRBJ2-1 gives the whole variable domain GAGVSQSPSNKVTEKGKDVELRCDPISGHTALYWYRQSLGQGLEFLIYFQGNSAPDKSGLPSDRFSAERTGGSVSTLTIQRTQQEDSAVYLCASSFGSVIDEQFFGPGTRLTVL.

Details on this clonotype: A much larger clone sits a single nucleotide away, making a read error possible. The chain couples TRBV19 to TRBJ2-2; D uncertain. Germline lookup yields CDR1 LNHDA and CDR2 SQIVND (reference sequence). The CDR3 has 12 residues. V was cut by 2 bases and J by 4 bases, with 2 bases left in between. As DNA, the CDR3 is TGTGCCAGTAGTATATTCACCGGGGAGCTGTTTTTT. Protein product: CASSIFTGELFF.

This clonotype was detected ten times or more. The rearrangement uses TRBV4-1 and TRBJ2-7, with 7 bases matching TRBD1. V trimming: 2 bases; J trimming: 3 bases; junction bases outside the gene matches: 4. Germline V gene lookup returns CDR1 MGHRA and CDR2 YSYEKL. This CDR3 has 14 amino acids. CDR3 sequence reads: CASSQYHRGYEQYF. Here the CDR3 DNA reads TGCGCCAGCAGCCAATATCACAGGGGCTACGAGCAGTACTTC.

This clonotype was counted many times. The chain carries TRBV12-3 or TRBV12-4 and TRBJ1-4; D is perhaps TRBD1 (5 bases). CDR3 length: 14 residues. V lost 3 bases and J 5 bases, leaving 10 bases between the germline ends. In DNA form, the CDR3 reads TGTGCCAGCAGTTTTTCAGGGCCCAATGAAAAACTGTTTTTT. Protein product: CASSFSGPNEKLFF.

The genes are TRBV5-1 and TRBJ2-7; D perhaps matches TRBD1 (6 bases). Germline CDR1 and CDR2: SGHRS and YFSETQ. V lost 1 base and J 3 bases, leaving 14 bases between the germline ends. The CDR3 runs 15 residues. CDR3 amino acids: CASSLNSGQIYEQYF. CDR3 bases: TGCGCCAGCAGCTTGAACTCAGGACAGATCTACGAGCAGTACTTC.

The sample holds a few counts of this clonotype. The chain has TRBV12-3 or TRBV12-4 and TRBJ1-3, with 7 bases lining up with TRBD1. The V segment lost 6 bases and the J segment 0 bases; nucleotides outside the gene matches: 14. This CDR3 is 18 amino acids long. As DNA, the CDR3 is TGTGCCAGCAGGTCCGCCCCGGGACAGCCGAGCTCTGGAAACACCATATATTTT. Its translation is CASRSAPGQPSSGNTIYF.

The chain links TRBV20-1 to TRBJ1-5, with 9 bases that match TRBD1. Trimming removed 6 bases from V and 7 bases from J; junction bases left unmatched: 16. This CDR3 region has 16 residues. CDR1 DFQATT and CDR2 SNEGSKA come from the germline V gene (reference sequence). The CDR3 DNA reads as TGCAGTGCCCGTTGGGGGACAGGGAGTTCGGGACAGCCCCAGCATTTT. Translated, it gives CSARWGTGSSGQPQHF.

As to this clonotype: Sequence at one end of the junction differs from germline and may be a read error. The chain combines TRBV4-1 with TRBJ1-4; a possible D gene is TRBD1 (6 bases). The CDR3 length is 19 residues. Per germline, CDR1 MGHRA and CDR2 YSYEKL. CDR3 in DNA: TGTGCCAGCAGCCAAGATCTAGGACAGATTATAACAACTAATGAAAAACTGTTTTTT. Amino acid sequence: CASSQDLGQIITTNEKLFF.

V usage is TRBV12-5 and J usage is TRBJ1-1; no firm D call. The CDR3 is 12 residues long. The V and J ends lost 2 bases and 5 bases respectively, with 6 bases between them. Germline V gene data show CDR1 as LGHNT and CDR2 as FRNRAP. The CDR3, as DNA: TGTGCTAGTGGTTTGTTAGGGACTGAAGCTTTCTTT. This codes for CASGLLGTEAFF.

The chain employs TRBV29-1 and TRBJ1-5, with TRBD1 matching 8 bases. The CDR3 spans 17 residues. V was clipped by 7 bases and J by 0 bases; unmatched bases: 14. The germline V gene has CDR1 SQVTM and CDR2 ANQGSEA. The CDR3 nucleotides are TGCAGCGCCCCGGACAGGGCGGCCCGTGTTAGCAATCAGCCCCAGCATTTT. Translation: CSAPDRAARVSNQPQHF.

V gene TRBV28 combines with J gene TRBJ2-2, with TRBD1 matching over 8 bases. The CDR3 has 19 amino acids. Germline CDR1 MDHEN, CDR2 SYDVKM. Trimming took 6 bases from V and 4 from J; bases not matched to a gene: 19. CDR3 sequence: CASRRTGTGYSDSTGELFF. In DNA, the CDR3 is TGTGCCAGCAGACGAACCGGGACAGGATACAGCGATAGCACCGGGGAGCTGTTTTTT.

This clonotype was recorded a few times. CDR3 DNA sequence: TGTGCCATCAGTGAGTCGACGGTCTCAGATACGCAGTATTTT. Encoded protein: CAISESTVSDTQYF. This sequence joins TRBV10-3 and TRBJ2-3; D gene uncertain. Trimming stripped 0 bases from V and 4 bases from J, with 8 bases between. This CDR3 comprises 14 residues. Germline lookup yields CDR1 ENHRY and CDR2 SYGVKD.

This clonotype was seen at least ten times. This rearrangement joins TRBV7-3 to TRBJ2-3, with TRBD2 identical over 9 bases. Trimming cost V 8 bases and J 3 bases; bases outside gene matches: 12. Germline lookup yields CDR1 SGHTA and CDR2 FQGTGA. The CDR3 length is 16 residues. The CDR3 nucleotides read TGTGCCAGCGCCCTCTCCGCGGGGGGGTGGACAGATACGCAGTATTTT. Protein sequence: CASALSAGGWTDTQYF.

This clonotype came up a few times. The gene calls are TRBV28 and TRBJ2-1, with 9 bases lining up with TRBD2. V trimming: 3 bases; J trimming: 6 bases; junction bases outside the gene matches: 6. Germline CDR1 reads MDHEN; CDR2 reads SYDVKM. The CDR3 runs to 15 residues. In DNA form, the CDR3 reads TGTGCCAGCAGTTTTAGGCGGGGGGGCATCAATGAGCAGTTCTTC. Residues: CASSFRRGGINEQFF.

The sample holds a few counts of this clonotype. The gene calls are TRBV20-1 and TRBJ2-3, with D perhaps assigned TRBD1 or TRBD2 (5 bases each). The CDR3 extends over 15 amino acids. The V gene's germline CDR1 is DFQATT and CDR2 SNEGSKA (reference sequence). V was clipped by 3 bases and J by 4 bases, with 17 bases between them. CDR3 in amino acids: CSASSGTNKADTQYF. CDR3 bases: TGCAGTGCTAGTTCGGGGACGAACAAGGCAGATACGCAGTATTTT.